These T cell receptor beta chains were read from a single sample in a study of cytomegalovirus exposure and HLA in healthy donors. Using immunoSEQ multiplex PCR, the repertoire was profiled, and TCRdb retains in-frame clones only, with some absent. Of some 200,000 clones listed, 73% are singletons. The specimen was PBMCs. The receptors were gathered from a woman aged 25 to 45 in good health and CMV-seronegative. The CDR3 runs from the conserved cysteine through the conserved F or W. Each record gives: J gene, V gene, CDR3 protein.

TRBJ1-1 TRBV9 CASSVGSGTEAFF
TRBJ1-4 TRBV5-6 CASSLGAMGQGLDKLFF
TRBJ2-2 TRBV5-1 CASSLGLAGAMNTGELFF
TRBJ1-2 TRBV11-2 CASSNPGQGAYGYTF
TRBJ1-5 TRBV18 CASSPGGGNQPQHF
TRBJ1-6 TRBV19 CASSIEGAYNSPLHF
TRBJ2-2 TRBV6-1 CAITRGRTGELFF
TRBJ1-1 TRBV2 CASSELLRESKAFF
TRBJ2-1 TRBV7-9 CASSLAGGNEQFF
TRBJ2-7 TRBV9 CASSVGAGWTYEQYF
TRBJ2-7 TRBV19 CASSIDGNEQYF
TRBJ1-1 TRBV18 CASSPQGQGLEAFF
TRBJ2-7 TRBV10-1 CASSESGTFPYEQYF
TRBJ2-7 TRBV6-5 CASSYSSQRVAYEQYF
TRBJ1-3 TRBV5-6 CASSLVDRGDGNTIYF
TRBJ1-1 TRBV5-1 CASSLRVGQLNTEAFF
TRBJ2-5 TRBV28 CASSSPGGPAGETQYF
TRBJ2-3 TRBV4-1 CASSQERRDYGLAGTDTQYF
TRBJ1-3 TRBV9 CASSDLPTGNTIYF
TRBJ2-3 TRBV7-7 CASSLSPGQGTSTDTQYF
TRBJ2-4 TRBV6-6 CASSYEPSGSSRYF
TRBJ1-1 TRBV10-2 CASSAGGAFNTEAFF
TRBJ1-6 TRBV19 CASSTGTYGSPLHF
TRBJ2-4 TRBV7-8 CASSSLPRLAGGAKNIQYF
TRBJ2-2 TRBV7-3 CASSLSVPGELFF
TRBJ1-5 TRBV9 CASSVDGGEGQPQHF
TRBJ2-7 TRBV7-3 CASSLSGTGLNDEQYF
TRBJ1-1 TRBV6-1 CASRQTLNTEAFF
TRBJ2-3 TRBV4-1 CASSQESRLASFTDTQYF
TRBJ1-1 TRBV7-9 CASSLSRRDRGNTEAFF
TRBJ2-7 TRBV6-1 CASTPGDLQGEQYF
TRBJ1-2 TRBV28 CASSPPRSYYGYTF
TRBJ2-1 TRBV4-3 CASSQDRAGLAELYNEQFF
TRBJ2-3 TRBV5-1 CASSLQDTQYF
TRBJ1-1 TRBV18 CASSARRMNTEAFF
. TRBV5-1 CASSLPGQGGEQYF
TRBJ1-5 TRBV2 CASSLAGGNNQPQHF
TRBJ1-4 TRBV5-5 CASSNAGQGDEKLFF
TRBJ1-5 TRBV19 CASSAQDYSNQPQHF
TRBJ2-1 TRBV5-1 CASSLVGDLWNYNEQFF